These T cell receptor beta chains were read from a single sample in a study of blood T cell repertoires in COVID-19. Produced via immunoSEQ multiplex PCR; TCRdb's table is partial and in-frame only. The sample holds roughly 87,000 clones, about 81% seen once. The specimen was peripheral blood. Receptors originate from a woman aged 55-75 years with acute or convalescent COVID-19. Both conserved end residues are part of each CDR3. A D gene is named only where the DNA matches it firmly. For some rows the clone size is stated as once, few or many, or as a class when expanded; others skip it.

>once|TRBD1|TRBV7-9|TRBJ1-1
CASSRQGQAFF
TGTGCCAGCAGCCGACAGGGCCAAGCTTTCTTT
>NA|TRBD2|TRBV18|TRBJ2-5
CASSPSGGQETQYF
TGTGCCAGCTCACCCTCGGGGGGCCAAGAGACCCAGTACTTC
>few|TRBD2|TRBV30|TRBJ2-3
CAWKGSGGAAAQYF
TGTGCCTGGAAGGGAAGCGGGGGGGCTGCTGCGCAGTATTTT
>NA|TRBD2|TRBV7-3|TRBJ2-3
CASSFSGGATDTQYF
TGTGCCAGCAGCTTTAGCGGGGGCGCCACAGATACGCAGTATTTT
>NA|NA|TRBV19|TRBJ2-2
CASSPLPSTGGELFF
TGTGCCAGTAGTCCCCTCCCGTCGACAGGCGGGGAGCTGTTTTTT
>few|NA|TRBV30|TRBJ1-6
CAWSRDNYNSPLHF
TGTGCCTGGAGTCGGGACAACTATAATTCACCCCTCCACTTT
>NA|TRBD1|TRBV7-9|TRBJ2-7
CASSPGTGGSYEQYF
TGTGCCAGCAGCCCCGGGACAGGAGGCTCCTACGAGCAGTACTTC
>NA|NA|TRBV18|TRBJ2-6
CASSPGPLGSGANVLTF
TGTGCCAGCTCACCGGGGCCCCTGGGCTCTGGGGCCAACGTCCTGACTTTC
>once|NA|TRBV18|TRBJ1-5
CASSARGDGNQPQHF
TGTGCCAGCTCAGCCAGGGGAGATGGCAATCAGCCCCAGCATTTT
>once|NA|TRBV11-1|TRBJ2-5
CASSTGGVGETQYF
TGTGCCAGCAGCACAGGGGGGGTCGGGGAGACCCAGTACTTC
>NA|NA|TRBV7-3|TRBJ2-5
CASSLAVDETQYF
TGTGCCAGCAGCTTGGCCGTTGATGAGACCCAGTACTTC
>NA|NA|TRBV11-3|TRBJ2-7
CASSLLSGPGEQYF
TGTGCCAGCAGCTTGCTTTCTGGGCCGGGAGAGCAGTACTTC
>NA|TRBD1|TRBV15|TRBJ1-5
CATSSFGTGSQPQHF
TGTGCCACCAGCAGCTTCGGGACAGGGAGTCAGCCCCAGCATTTT
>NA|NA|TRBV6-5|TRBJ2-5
CASSLEETQYF
TGTGCCAGCAGTCTGGAGGAGACCCAGTACTTC